The clone carrying this TCR beta chain was observed once. The sample belongs to a study of control samples from healthy donors and cancer patients. V lost 7 bases to trimming and J lost 7 bases, with 16 bases between them. This CDR3 is 13 amino acids long. Here immunoSEQ multiplex PCR was the method, and the copy in TCRdb shows in-frame clones only, minus some. The data hold around 94,000 clones, with about 90% observed a single time. The sequence came from a woman aged 18-29 years in good health. This chain links TRBV12-3 or TRBV12-4 with TRBJ1-2; D is ambiguous. The material sequenced was blood. CDR3 residues: CASNGWGGPGYTF. The CDR3 DNA reads TGTGCCAGCAATGGGTGGGGAGGGCCTGGCTACACCTTC.